This is a list of T cell receptor beta chains from one sample in a study of T cells expressing NK-cell markers. TCRdb derives one entry per CDR3 protein from the 5' RACE reads, leaving out DNA. The sample has 500,000 to 700,000 distinct CDR3 sequences; the top ten hold roughly 3.5%. What was sequenced was blood T cells: a sorted CD56 or NKG2C T cell subset, CD4+ or CD8+ T cells, or bulk PBMC T cells (not recorded which). The receptors originated from a man aged 18 to 29 in good health. The CDR3 runs from the conserved cysteine through the conserved F or W. Fields, in order: CDR3 length, V gene, J gene, CDR3 protein.

12,TRBV2,TRBJ2-1,CASQRVPNEQFF
16,TRBV29-1,TRBJ2-2,CSVPLGRGGDTGELFF
17,TRBV20-1,TRBJ2-7,CSATRLLQGPRIYEQYF
19,TRBV21-1,TRBJ2-1,CASSTRSPGLAGTYNEQFF
17,TRBV3-1,TRBJ2-2,CASSQVSGSEYTGELFF
15,TRBV15,TRBJ1-1,CATSRLLRKDAEAFF
19,TRBV12-5,TRBJ2-1,CASVQTSGRPPPGEHEQFF
15,TRBV27,TRBJ2-1,CASSPYRQGAVEQFF
15,TRBV20-1,TRBJ2-7,CSARSVGTSGYEQYF
14,TRBV7-6,TRBJ2-7,CASSPDRTIYEQYF
14,TRBV25-1,TRBJ2-5,CASSESGSRETQYF
16,TRBV28,TRBJ2-7,CASSLWSAGGWYEQYF
17,TRBV12-3/TRBV12-4,TRBJ2-7,CASNRGQGADKGYEQYF
15,TRBV12-3/TRBV12-4,TRBJ2-5,CASSLAGDAQETQYF
14,TRBV5-1,TRBJ1-1,CASSYTGAEGGAFF
14,TRBV15,TRBJ2-7,CATRGGGNSYEQYF
11,TRBV24-1,TRBJ2-7,CATSVSHEQYF
11,TRBV19,TRBJ2-1,CASSAGGEQFF
16,TRBV11-2,TRBJ2-2,CASSPGRLINTGELFF
14,TRBV6-5,TRBJ2-1,CASCRGEASNEQFF
16,TRBV11-2,TRBJ2-5,CASSLDPWTSQETQYF
15,TRBV12-3/TRBV12-4,TRBJ2-1,CASSLLSAGFNEQFF
11,TRBV5-1,TRBJ2-1,CASSFANEQFF
15,TRBV5-5,TRBJ2-5,CASSFSTGPPETQYF
16,TRBV7-8,TRBJ2-3,CASSSRRTGGTDTQYF
16,TRBV7-3,TRBJ2-3,CASSPGQPHGTDTQYF
13,TRBV7-2,TRBJ2-4,CASSRQTWNIQYF
13,TRBV5-1,TRBJ2-1,CASSPGLAGTQFF
11,TRBV29-1,TRBJ2-1,CSASDISEQFF
15,TRBV20-1,TRBJ2-2,CSARDTSKDTGELFF
18,TRBV7-2,TRBJ2-1,CASSLAPPTSGSLNEQFF
14,TRBV20-1,TRBJ2-6,CSATENSGANVLTF
15,TRBV6-1,TRBJ2-3,CASISVGGSSDTQYF
14,TRBV20-1,TRBJ1-3,CSARRDGPGNTIYF
16,TRBV6-1,TRBJ1-3,CASRGGATSTGNTIYF
15,TRBV28,TRBJ1-4,CASSLTGEGREKLFF
14,TRBV28,TRBJ2-5,CASSIGRRRETQYF
15,TRBV28,TRBJ1-1,CASSSHRSLSTEAFF
13,TRBV6-2/TRBV6-3,TRBJ2-7,CASRGTASYEQYF
13,TRBV12-3/TRBV12-4,TRBJ2-3,CASSAAVRDTQYF
12,TRBV30,TRBJ1-2,CAWNRENYGYTF
15,TRBV7-9,TRBJ2-5,CASSLNDRVGETQYF
16,TRBV25-1,TRBJ1-3,CASSSMTGRSGNTIYF
16,TRBV20-1,TRBJ2-7,CSARYGEREAPYEQYF
15,TRBV6-1,TRBJ2-3,CASTTAAMGTDTQYF
12,TRBV6-2/TRBV6-3,TRBJ2-1,CASRRGNLEQFF
14,TRBV6-5,TRBJ2-1,CASSYSSTNHEQFF
13,TRBV7-3,TRBJ2-7,CASSPRRNYEQYF
15,TRBV7-2,TRBJ2-5,CASSPDSRDGETQYF